This T cell receptor (beta chain) was found in a study of spatial heterogeneity in lung cancer. MiXCR, applied by TCRdb to the 5' RACE reads, yields one record per CDR3 protein. The data hold approximately 110,000 distinct CDR3 sequences, with more than 10% observed a single time. Time point here: blood at routine non-recurrence follow-up after resection. Unmatched junction bases numbered 8, after V lost 4 bases and J lost 5 bases. Germline V gives CDR1 ENHRY, CDR2 SYGVKD. This CDR3 has 14 amino acids. This clonotype was recorded at least ten times. The sequence derives from a female donor with early-stage non-small cell lung cancer. Sequencing used PBMCs, obtained at follow-up. V and J are TRBV10-3 and TRBJ2-7; TRBD2 agrees at 7 bases. CDR3 nucleotide sequence: TGTGCCATCAGTGGGGGCGGGAGCGCCCACGAGCAGTACTTC. It is translated as CAISGGGSAHEQYF.